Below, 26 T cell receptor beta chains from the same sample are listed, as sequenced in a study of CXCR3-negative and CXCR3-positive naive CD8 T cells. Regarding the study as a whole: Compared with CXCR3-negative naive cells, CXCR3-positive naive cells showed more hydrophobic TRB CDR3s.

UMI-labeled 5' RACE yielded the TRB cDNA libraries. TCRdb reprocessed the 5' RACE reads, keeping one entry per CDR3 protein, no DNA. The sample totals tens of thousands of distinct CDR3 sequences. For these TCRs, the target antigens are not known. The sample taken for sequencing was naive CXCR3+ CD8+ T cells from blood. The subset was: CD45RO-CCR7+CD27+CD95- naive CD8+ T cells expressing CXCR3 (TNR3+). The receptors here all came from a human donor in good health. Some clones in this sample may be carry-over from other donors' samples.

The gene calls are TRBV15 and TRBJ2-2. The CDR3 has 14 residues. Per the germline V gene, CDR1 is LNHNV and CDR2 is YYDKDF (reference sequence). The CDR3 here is CATSSAFAAGELFF.

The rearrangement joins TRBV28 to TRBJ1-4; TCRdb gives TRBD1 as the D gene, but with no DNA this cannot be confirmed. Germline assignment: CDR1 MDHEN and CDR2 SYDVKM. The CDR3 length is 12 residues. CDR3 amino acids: CASSTTGGGLFF.

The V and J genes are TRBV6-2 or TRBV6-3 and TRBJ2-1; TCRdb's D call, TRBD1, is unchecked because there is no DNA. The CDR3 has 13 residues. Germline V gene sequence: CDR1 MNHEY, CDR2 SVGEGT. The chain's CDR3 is CASSYSGAREQFF.

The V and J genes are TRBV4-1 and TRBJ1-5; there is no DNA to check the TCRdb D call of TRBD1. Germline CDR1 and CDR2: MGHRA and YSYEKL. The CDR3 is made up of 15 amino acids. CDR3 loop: CASSLGQGAYQPQHF.

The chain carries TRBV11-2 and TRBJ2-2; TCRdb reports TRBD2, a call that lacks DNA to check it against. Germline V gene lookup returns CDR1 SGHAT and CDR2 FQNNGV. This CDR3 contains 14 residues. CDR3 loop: CATLAGGPVGELFF.

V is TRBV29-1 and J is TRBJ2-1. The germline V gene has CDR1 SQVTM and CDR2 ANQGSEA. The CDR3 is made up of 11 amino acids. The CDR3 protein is CSPSNYNEQFF.

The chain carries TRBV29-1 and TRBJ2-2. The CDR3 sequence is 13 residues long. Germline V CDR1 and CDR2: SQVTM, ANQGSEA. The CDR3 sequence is CSVERQNYRELFF.

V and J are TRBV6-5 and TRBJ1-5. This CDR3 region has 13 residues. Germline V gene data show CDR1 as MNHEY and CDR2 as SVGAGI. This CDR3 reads CASSPYVGQPQHF.

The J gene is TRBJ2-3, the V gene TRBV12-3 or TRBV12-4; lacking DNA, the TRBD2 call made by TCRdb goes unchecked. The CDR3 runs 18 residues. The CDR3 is CASSLGREAKGDEDTQYF.

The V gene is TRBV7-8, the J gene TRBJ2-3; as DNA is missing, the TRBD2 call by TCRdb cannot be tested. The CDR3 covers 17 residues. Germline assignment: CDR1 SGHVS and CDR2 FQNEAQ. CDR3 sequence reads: CASSLIRAGGHGPTQYF.

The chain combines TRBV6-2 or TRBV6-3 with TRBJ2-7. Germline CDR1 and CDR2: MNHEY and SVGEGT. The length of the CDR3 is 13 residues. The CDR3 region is CASSSLPKSEQYF.

The CDR3 loop is CAISDVGTRSTNYGYTF. The V gene is TRBV10-3, the J gene TRBJ1-2; the D gene TCRdb calls, TRBD1, cannot be checked with no DNA. The CDR3 sequence is 17 residues long. Germline CDR1 is ENHRY and CDR2 is SYGVKD.

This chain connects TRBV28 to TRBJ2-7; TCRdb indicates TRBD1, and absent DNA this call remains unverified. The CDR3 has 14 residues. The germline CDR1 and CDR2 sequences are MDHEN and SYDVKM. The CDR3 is CASRPTGSLYEQYF. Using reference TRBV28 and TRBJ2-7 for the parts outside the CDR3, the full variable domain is DVKVTQSSRYLVKRTGEKVFLECVQDMDHENMFWYRQDPGLGLRLIYFSYDVKMKEKGDIPEGYSVSREKKERFSLILESASTNQTSMYLCASRPTGSLYEQYFGPGTRLTVT.

CDR3 residues: CASSLPQGQSYNEQFF. This chain uses TRBV14 with TRBJ2-1; with no DNA, the TCRdb D assignment of TRBD1 cannot be verified. This CDR3 region has 16 residues. The germline V gene encodes CDR1 SGHDN and CDR2 FVKESK.

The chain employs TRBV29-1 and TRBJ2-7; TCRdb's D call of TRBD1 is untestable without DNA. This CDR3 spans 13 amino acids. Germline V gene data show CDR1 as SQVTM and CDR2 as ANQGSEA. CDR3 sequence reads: CSARQGSSYEQYF.

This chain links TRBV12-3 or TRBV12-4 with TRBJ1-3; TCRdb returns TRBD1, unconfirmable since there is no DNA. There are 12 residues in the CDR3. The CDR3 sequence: CAGREGGNTIYF.

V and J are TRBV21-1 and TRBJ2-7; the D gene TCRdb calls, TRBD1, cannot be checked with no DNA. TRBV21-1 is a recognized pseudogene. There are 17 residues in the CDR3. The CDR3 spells CASSHNEGGAVLLWQYF.

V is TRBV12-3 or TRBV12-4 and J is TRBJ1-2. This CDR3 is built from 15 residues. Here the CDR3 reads CASSLGQALNYGYTF.

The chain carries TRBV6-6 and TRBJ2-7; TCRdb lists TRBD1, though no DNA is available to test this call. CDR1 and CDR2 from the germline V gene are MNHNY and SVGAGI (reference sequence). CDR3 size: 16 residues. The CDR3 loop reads CASSYRPGPGGYEQYF.

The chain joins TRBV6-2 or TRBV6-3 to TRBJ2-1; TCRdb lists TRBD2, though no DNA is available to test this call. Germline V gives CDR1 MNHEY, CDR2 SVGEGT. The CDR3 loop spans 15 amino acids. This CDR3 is CASSYLWEAEDEQFF.

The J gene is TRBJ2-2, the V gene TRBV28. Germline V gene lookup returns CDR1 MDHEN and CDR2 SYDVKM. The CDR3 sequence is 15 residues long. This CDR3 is CASSFIQMNTGELFF.

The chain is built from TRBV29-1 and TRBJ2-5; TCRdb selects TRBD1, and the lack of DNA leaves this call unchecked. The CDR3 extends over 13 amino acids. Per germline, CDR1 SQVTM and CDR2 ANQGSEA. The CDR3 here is CSVLRGILETQYF.

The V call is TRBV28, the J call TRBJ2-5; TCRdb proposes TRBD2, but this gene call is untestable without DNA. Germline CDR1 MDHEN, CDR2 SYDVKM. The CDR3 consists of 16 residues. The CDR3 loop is CASSLYPSGGQETQYF.

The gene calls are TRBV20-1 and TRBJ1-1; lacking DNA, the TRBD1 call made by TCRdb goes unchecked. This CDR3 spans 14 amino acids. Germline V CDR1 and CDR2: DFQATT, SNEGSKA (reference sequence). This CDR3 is CSAASGTLNTEAFF.

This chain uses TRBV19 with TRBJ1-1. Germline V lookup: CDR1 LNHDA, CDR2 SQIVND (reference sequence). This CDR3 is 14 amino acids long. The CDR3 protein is CASSILTEASEAFF.

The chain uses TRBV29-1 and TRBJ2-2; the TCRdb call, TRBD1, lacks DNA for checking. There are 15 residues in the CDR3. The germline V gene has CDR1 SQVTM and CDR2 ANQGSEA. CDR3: CSVEDRWTVAGELFF.